Listed below are T cell receptor beta chains from one sample, sequenced in a study of cytotoxic CD8 clonotypes in ibrutinib-treated CLL. Sequencing used immunoSEQ multiplex PCR; TCRdb keeps in-frame clones, though not all of them. The table includes around 150,000 clones, around nine tenths detected once. The source material was PBMCs, sampled at disease progression, from a patient treated with ibrutinib. These receptors were collected from a human donor with chronic lymphocytic leukemia. Both conserved end residues are trimmed from each CDR3. Each record gives: V gene, CDR3 protein.

v_call: TRBV5-4
cdr3_aa: ASSLGAADEQF

v_call: TRBV5-1
cdr3_aa: ASSLVTGGNTEAF

v_call: TRBV19
cdr3_aa: ASSMDRGRRDEAF

v_call: TRBV7-9
cdr3_aa: ASSLEPNREAF

v_call: TRBV29-1
cdr3_aa: SVGGTKDQPQH

v_call: TRBV7-7
cdr3_aa: ASPGPEAF

v_call: TRBV10-1
cdr3_aa: ASSEKQGGTEAF

v_call: TRBV27
cdr3_aa: ASSFWGNQPQH

v_call: TRBV11-2
cdr3_aa: ASSLAGDTQY

v_call: TRBV11-3
cdr3_aa: ASSSQGLLTNQPQH

v_call: TRBV28
cdr3_aa: ASRPYLSETQY

v_call: TRBV7-2
cdr3_aa: ASSLGLAGDVSGANVLT

v_call: TRBV27
cdr3_aa: ASSPRQYTGELF

v_call: TRBV2
cdr3_aa: ASSARELDEQF

v_call: TRBV19
cdr3_aa: ASRAHREAYEQY

v_call: TRBV27
cdr3_aa: ASSPMGSGTGNQPQH

v_call: TRBV9
cdr3_aa: ASSVFLRNTEAF

v_call: TRBV6-1
cdr3_aa: ASSESYAQETQY

v_call: TRBV11-2
cdr3_aa: ASSWTASGGSSGELF

v_call: TRBV5-1
cdr3_aa: ASSLGGHPNTEAF

v_call: TRBV14
cdr3_aa: ASSHDRVTGNTIY

v_call: TRBV7-9
cdr3_aa: ASRGAGAYNEQF

v_call: TRBV7-7
cdr3_aa: ASSLAGGVNEQF

v_call: TRBV18
cdr3_aa: ASSPRRDYNEQF

v_call: TRBV7-2
cdr3_aa: ASSPRTGSETQY

v_call: TRBV7-8
cdr3_aa: ASSLTIAGDHYNEQF

v_call: TRBV6-5
cdr3_aa: ASSYSRTVGGAF

v_call: TRBV7-7
cdr3_aa: ASSLGTNTGELF

v_call: TRBV19
cdr3_aa: ASTSTLKGGEAF

v_call: TRBV2
cdr3_aa: ASSEERHGTYEQY